A selection of T cell receptor beta chains follows, all from one sample in a study of T cells in Graves' hyperthyroidism and ophthalmopathy. TCRdb called the multiplex PCR reads again in MiXCR, with one record for every CDR3 protein. The sample gives about 59,000 distinct CDR3 sequences, approximately 57% of which show up once; roughly 3.4% is in the top ten. The sample taken for sequencing was blood. The receptors originated from a woman aged 60 to 75 with Graves' ophthalmopathy. The CDR3 runs from the conserved cysteine through the conserved F or W. Each record gives: J gene, D gene, V gene, CDR3 protein. D genes are given only for firm matches.

TRBJ2-5 TRBD1 TRBV20-1 CSARPRQGQETQYF
TRBJ2-1 TRBD1 TRBV7-9 CASSSRDREYNEQFF
TRBJ1-2 NA TRBV19 CASSIVYGGENYGYTF
TRBJ2-3 NA TRBV27 CASSLHTDTQYF
TRBJ2-7 TRBD1 TRBV20-1 CSARGTGREQYF
TRBJ1-6 NA TRBV6-6 CASSYKDVAVSLHF
TRBJ2-3 NA TRBV11-2 CASSRSGTGATDTQYF
TRBJ1-1 TRBD1 TRBV4-2 CASSQEGRGREQTEAFF
TRBJ1-4 NA TRBV24-1 CATSDFRGELFF
TRBJ2-2 TRBD2 TRBV19 CASSTITAGLAGAGTGELFF
TRBJ2-3 TRBD1 TRBV5-1 CASSTDRDSTTDTQYF
TRBJ1-5 TRBD1 TRBV2 CASSWTGGRNQPQHF
TRBJ1-5 TRBD1 TRBV4-2 CASSQRQGKSQPQHF
TRBJ2-3 TRBD2 TRBV20-1 CSASSATGGRVLNTDAQYF
TRBJ1-1 NA TRBV28 CASSFTGAGEAFF
TRBJ2-1 TRBD2 TRBV10-3 CAISEGLAGGYEQFF
TRBJ2-5 NA TRBV6-1 CASRGTTSFETQYF
TRBJ2-5 TRBD1 TRBV7-7 CASSYRQGETQYF
TRBJ2-7 NA TRBV5-6 CASSLEARGSEQYF
TRBJ2-2 NA TRBV7-2 CASSYHPSGELFF
TRBJ1-3 NA TRBV30 CAWSRFGSAGNTIYF
TRBJ2-7 TRBD1 TRBV5-1 CASSLGTGRPYEQYF
TRBJ2-1 NA TRBV4-1 CASSRVGGNGQFF
TRBJ1-3 TRBD1 TRBV20-1 CSARTGFSGNTIYF
TRBJ2-7 NA TRBV5-5 CASSLDANRGAYEQYF
TRBJ2-5 TRBD2 TRBV5-1 CASSFLPSGGARETQYF
TRBJ2-7 TRBD1 TRBV6-4 CASSDSGTGWYEQYF
TRBJ2-7 TRBD1 TRBV4-3 CASSTRQGENEQYF
TRBJ2-5 TRBD2 TRBV7-8 CASSPRRTSSSETQYF
TRBJ1-4 NA TRBV7-8 CASSLVRSNEKLFF
NA NA TRBV3-1 CASSQVTSRETQYF